The 10 T cell receptor beta chains presented below share a single source sample, sequenced in a study of OX40 agonist ivuxolimab in advanced cancers. Produced via immunoSEQ multiplex PCR; TCRdb's table is partial and in-frame only. The table records tens of thousands of clones, around 78% of them present only once. Sequencing was performed on CD4+ or CD8+ T cells sorted from blood, taken in a trial of the OX40 agonist ivuxolimab. These receptors were collected from an adult with an advanced solid tumor such as melanoma, head and neck, liver or kidney cancer.

In its sample, this clone was seen once. CDR3 in DNA: TGTGCCAGCGGCCCCGGGACAGTTAACACTGAAGCTTTCTTT. Translating it yields CASGPGTVNTEAFF. V usage is TRBV7-3 and J usage is TRBJ1-1; 7 bases line up with TRBD1. Germline CDR1 reads SGHTA; CDR2 reads FQGTGA. This CDR3 has 14 amino acids. The V segment lost 8 bases and the J segment 2 bases; nucleotides outside the gene matches: 8. Supplemented by reference TRBV7-3 and TRBJ1-1, the full variable domain reads GAGVSQTPSNKVTEKGKYVELRCDPISGHTALYWYRQSLGQGPEFLIYFQGTGAADDSGLPNDRFFAVRPEGSVSTLKIQRTERGDSAVYLCASGPGTVNTEAFFGQGTRLTVV.

The genes are TRBV7-6 and TRBJ2-3; 8 nucleotides agree with TRBD2. This CDR3 spans 17 amino acids. V shed 2 bases and J 0 bases; nucleotides not matched to a gene: 7. Germline V lookup: CDR1 SGHVS, CDR2 FNYEAQ. CDR3 sequence: CASSLYPPSGSTDTQYF. In DNA form, the CDR3 reads TGTGCCAGCAGCTTATACCCTCCTAGCGGGAGCACAGATACGCAGTATTTT.

The genes are TRBV19 and TRBJ2-7, with D possibly called TRBD1 or TRBD2 (6 bases each). Germline CDR1 LNHDA, CDR2 SQIVND (reference sequence). The V gene lost 8 bases and the J gene lost 1 base, with 12 bases spanning the gap. The CDR3 runs to 13 residues. CDR3 amino acids: CASGRGRSYEQYF. The CDR3 nucleotides are TGTGCCAGTGGTCGGGGGCGGTCCTACGAGCAGTACTTC.

J is TRBJ2-1 and V is TRBV14; perhaps D is TRBD1 or TRBD2 (5 bases each). CDR3 length equals 17 residues. The ends were cut back, 4 bases at V and 4 bases at J, with 20 bases in the middle. Germline CDR1 is SGHDN and CDR2 is FVKESK. The DNA for the CDR3 is TGTGCCAGCAGCCGATTACAAGCCCCGGGGCTTTACAATGAGCAGTTCTTC. Its protein is CASSRLQAPGLYNEQFF.

The chain recombines TRBV6-6 with TRBJ2-7; TRBD1 might be the D (7 bases). V lost 4 bases to trimming and J lost 2 bases, with 15 bases between them. The germline V gene has CDR1 MNHNY and CDR2 SVGAGI (reference sequence). The CDR3 has 15 amino acids. The CDR3 DNA sequence: TGTGCCAGCAGTTGGAGCGCGGGACAGACCTACGAGCAGTACTTC. Protein: CASSWSAGQTYEQYF.

The V gene is TRBV6-1, the J gene TRBJ2-7; possible D gene TRBD1, 6 bases. Per the germline V gene, CDR1 is MNHNS and CDR2 is SASEGT. V shed 8 bases and J shed 1 base, with 18 bases lying between them. This CDR3 contains 15 residues. The CDR3 coding sequence is TGTGCCAGCTATCGGTTCGGGCAGGGGTCCTACGAGCAGTACTTC. Protein product: CASYRFGQGSYEQYF.

The V and J genes are TRBV27 and TRBJ2-2; D might be TRBD1 or TRBD2, each matching 5 bases. The CDR3 has 15 residues. The V and J ends lost 0 bases and 3 bases respectively, with 8 bases between them. The V gene's germline CDR1 is MNHEY and CDR2 SMNVEV (reference sequence). This CDR3 reads CASSLSWGYTGELFF. The CDR3 nucleotides are TGTGCCAGCAGTTTATCATGGGGGTACACCGGGGAGCTGTTTTTT.

For this clone: The identical CDR3 is also encoded by other nucleotide sequences in the sample. V and J are TRBV15 and TRBJ1-5; D not resolved. The germline V gene encodes CDR1 LNHNV and CDR2 YYDKDF (reference sequence). The length of the CDR3 is 14 residues. V was trimmed by 3 bases and J by 2 bases, leaving 8 bases between them. The CDR3 DNA reads as TGTGCCACCAGCAGGGGCACTGGCAATCAGCCCCAGCATTTT. This gives the protein CATSRGTGNQPQHF. Supplemented by reference TRBV15 and TRBJ1-5, the full variable domain reads DAMVIQNPRYQVTQFGKPVTLSCSQTLNHNVMYWYQQKSSQAPKLLFHYYDKDFNNEADTPDNFQSRRPNTSFCFLDIRSPGLGDTAMYLCATSRGTGNQPQHFGDGTRLSIL.

The sample holds a few counts of this clone. The rearrangement links TRBV7-2 to TRBJ2-1; the D is unclear. The germline gives CDR1 SGHTA, CDR2 FQGNSA. Trimming took 4 bases from V and 7 from J, leaving 11 bases between them. This CDR3 region has 13 residues. The CDR3 coding sequence is TGTGCCAGCAGCTCAAGGGAATGGAATGAGCAGTTCTTC. Amino acid sequence: CASSSREWNEQFF. Drawing the rest from reference TRBV7-2 and TRBJ2-1, the complete variable domain is GAGVSQSPSNKVTEKGKDVELRCDPISGHTALYWYRQSLGQGLEFLIYFQGNSAPDKSGLPSDRFSAERTGGSVSTLTIQRTQQEDSAVYLCASSSREWNEQFFGPGTRLTVL.

The gene calls are TRBV7-9 and TRBJ2-7, with TRBD1 matching 7 bases. This CDR3 contains 15 residues. The trim removed 5 bases at V and 1 base at J, leaving 8 bases unmatched. The germline V gene has CDR1 SEHNR and CDR2 FQNEAQ (reference sequence). Here the CDR3 reads CASSADRAFSYEQYF. As DNA, the CDR3 is TGTGCCAGCAGCGCTGACAGGGCTTTTTCCTACGAGCAGTACTTC.